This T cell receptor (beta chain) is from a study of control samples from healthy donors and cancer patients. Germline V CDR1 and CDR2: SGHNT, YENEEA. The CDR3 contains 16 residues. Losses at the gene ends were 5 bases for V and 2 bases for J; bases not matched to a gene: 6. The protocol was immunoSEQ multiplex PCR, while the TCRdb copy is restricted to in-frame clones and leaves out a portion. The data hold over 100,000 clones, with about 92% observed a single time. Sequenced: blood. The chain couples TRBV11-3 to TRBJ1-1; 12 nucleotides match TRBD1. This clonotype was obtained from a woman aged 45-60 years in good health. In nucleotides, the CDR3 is TGTGCCAGCAGCAAGGGGACAGGGGGCGGTAACACTGAAGCTTTCTTT. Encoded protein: CASSKGTGGGNTEAFF.